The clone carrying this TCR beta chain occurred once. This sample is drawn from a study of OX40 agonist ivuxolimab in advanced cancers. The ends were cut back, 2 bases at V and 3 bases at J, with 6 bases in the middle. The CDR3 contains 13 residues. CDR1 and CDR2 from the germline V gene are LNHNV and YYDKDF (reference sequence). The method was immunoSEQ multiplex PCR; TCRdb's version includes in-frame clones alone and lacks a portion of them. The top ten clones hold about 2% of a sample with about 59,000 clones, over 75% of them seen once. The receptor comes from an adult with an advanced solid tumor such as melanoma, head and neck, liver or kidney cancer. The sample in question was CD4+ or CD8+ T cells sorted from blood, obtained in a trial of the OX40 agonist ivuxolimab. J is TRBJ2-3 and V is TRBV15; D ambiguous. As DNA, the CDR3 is TGTGCCACCAGCAGACAAACGACAGATACGCAGTATTTT. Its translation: CATSRQTTDTQYF.